The 23 T cell receptor beta chains listed next were all sequenced from one sample in a study of cytomegalovirus exposure and HLA in healthy donors. Profiling relied on immunoSEQ multiplex PCR, and the TCRdb table lists in-frame clones only, not all of them. This sample yields approximately 300,000 clones, of which 86% are seen a single time; around 0.8% belongs to the top ten. Sequencing input: PBMCs. Receptor source: a woman between 18 and 30 years old in good health and CMV-seronegative.

CDR3 residues: CASSFYSGRGETQYF. The CDR3, as DNA: TGTGCCAGCAGTTTTTATAGCGGCAGGGGGGAGACCCAGTACTTC. The rearrangement joins TRBV28 to TRBJ2-5, with D maybe TRBD1 (7 bases). V shed 3 bases and J shed 5 bases, with 16 bases lying between them. From germline, CDR1 is MDHEN and CDR2 SYDVKM. The length of the CDR3 is 15 residues.

The CDR3: CASSTQGARGYGYTF. CDR3 nucleotide sequence: TGTGCCAGCAGTACCCAGGGGGCTAGGGGCTATGGCTACACCTTC. The chain carries TRBV28 and TRBJ1-2, with 8 bases that match TRBD1. Germline values: CDR1 MDHEN, CDR2 SYDVKM. This CDR3 has 15 residues. Unmatched junction bases numbered 9, after V lost 5 bases and J lost 4 bases.

V usage is TRBV4-3 and J usage is TRBJ2-7; 11 bases fit TRBD2. Per germline, CDR1 LGHNA and CDR2 YSLEER. V dropped 0 bases and J dropped 5; count of bases not matched to a gene: 6. The CDR3 has 16 residues. CDR3 in DNA: TGCGCCAGCAGCCAAGAACTAGCGGGAGTCGGCGACGAGCAGTACTTC. Its protein product is CASSQELAGVGDEQYF.

The chain uses TRBV6-5 and TRBJ1-5; no reliable D call. V was trimmed by 5 bases and J by 4 bases, leaving 9 bases between them. Germline assignment: CDR1 MNHEY and CDR2 SVGAGI. CDR3 size: 13 residues. CDR3 residues: CASSHNKNQPQHF. Written as DNA, the CDR3 is TGTGCCAGCAGTCATAACAAGAATCAGCCCCAGCATTTT.

The chain links TRBV28 to TRBJ1-5; D not certain. Germline CDR1 MDHEN, CDR2 SYDVKM. V lost 6 bases and J 6 bases, leaving 12 bases between the germline ends. The CDR3 is made up of 13 amino acids. CDR3 sequence (DNA): TGTGCCAGCAGGGAGGGTGAGGGTCAGCCCCAGCATTTT. Its protein product is CASREGEGQPQHF.

V is TRBV10-3 and J is TRBJ2-7, with 8 bases identical to TRBD1. Unmatched junction bases numbered 14, after V lost 4 bases and J lost 9 bases. This CDR3 region has 15 residues. Looked up from germline, CDR1 is ENHRY and CDR2 is SYGVKD. In nucleotides, the CDR3 is TGTGCCATCAGTGGGGCGGACAGGGTTCCTCCGGGGCAGTACTTC. It translates to CAISGADRVPPGQYF.

Here the CDR3 DNA reads TGCGCCAGCAGCTTGGAGGGGCGAAGCACAGATACGCAGTATTTT. It is translated as CASSLEGRSTDTQYF. The chain links TRBV5-1 to TRBJ2-3; weak D call: TRBD1 (5 bases). The CDR3 totals 15 residues. Germline V gives CDR1 SGHRS, CDR2 YFSETQ. V was shortened by 0 bases and J by 0 bases, with 8 bases between the two germline ends.

This chain joins TRBV25-1 and TRBJ1-2; a weak D match, TRBD1 (6 bases). Trimming pared 3 bases from V and 0 bases from J, leaving 8 bases between. Germline V gene data show CDR1 as MGHDK and CDR2 as SYGVNS. The CDR3 loop spans 14 amino acids. The DNA of the CDR3 is TGTGCCAGCAGTGATGGGACACCTAACTATGGCTACACCTTC. Its translation is CASSDGTPNYGYTF.

The rearrangement joins TRBV18 to TRBJ2-7, with TRBD1 matching 8 bases. CDR1 and CDR2 from the germline V gene are KGHSH and LQKENI. The CDR3 has 13 amino acids. V shed 6 bases and J 0 bases; nucleotides not matched to a gene: 1. This CDR3 is CASSGTGSYEQYF. For the CDR3, the DNA is TGTGCCAGCTCCGGGACAGGCTCCTACGAGCAGTACTTC. The full variable domain, rest sourced from reference TRBV18 and TRBJ2-7, is NAGVMQNPRHLVRRRGQEARLRCSPMKGHSHVYWYRQLPEEGLKFMVYLQKENIIDESGMPKERFSAEFPKEGPSILRIQQVVRGDSAAYFCASSGTGSYEQYFGPGTRLTVT.

The V gene is TRBV7-9, the J gene TRBJ1-1; D is ambiguous. There are 14 residues in the CDR3. Trimming took 5 bases from V and 1 from J, leaving 11 bases between them. Per the germline V gene, CDR1 is SEHNR and CDR2 is FQNEAQ (reference sequence). The CDR3 bases are TGTGCCAGCAGCCCATCGGCAGGGAACACTGAAGCTTTCTTT. Translation: CASSPSAGNTEAFF.

V is TRBV5-1 and J is TRBJ2-2, with D perhaps TRBD2 (5 bases). Per germline, CDR1 SGHRS and CDR2 YFSETQ. Deletions cut 2 bases from V and 7 bases from J, with 9 bases between. The CDR3 runs to 13 residues. The CDR3 DNA sequence: TGCGCCAGCAGCTTACCCGGGGTCGGGGAGCTGTTTTTT. It encodes CASSLPGVGELFF.

This chain links TRBV29-1 with TRBJ1-1; possibly TRBD1 for D (5 bases). CDR3 length: 14 amino acids. Germline assignment: CDR1 SQVTM and CDR2 ANQGSEA. Trimming removed 1 base from V and 1 base from J, with 10 bases in between. The DNA of the CDR3 is TGCAGCGTTGAAGGACAGAGAGAGAACACTGAAGCTTTCTTT. Protein: CSVEGQRENTEAFF. Complete variable domain (other parts from reference TRBV29-1 and TRBJ1-1): SAVISQKPSRDICQRGTSLTIQCQVDSQVTMMFWYRQQPGQSLTLIATANQGSEATYESGFVIDKFPISRPNLTFSTLTVSNMSPEDSSIYLCSVEGQRENTEAFFGQGTRLTVV.

CDR3 residues: CASSSYRGQIGYEQYF. In nucleotides, the CDR3 is TGTGCCAGCAGTTCCTACAGGGGGCAGATAGGGTACGAGCAGTACTTC. The J gene is TRBJ2-7, the V gene TRBV28; 9 bases line up with TRBD1. The CDR3 is 16 amino acids. V was pared by 4 bases and J by 4 bases, with 11 bases of the junction left unmatched. Looked up from germline, CDR1 is MDHEN and CDR2 is SYDVKM.

The V call is TRBV7-8, the J call TRBJ2-7; 7 bases are shared with TRBD1. The CDR3 has 16 amino acids. V shed 5 bases and J 5 bases; nucleotides not matched to a gene: 15. Per the germline V gene, CDR1 is SGHVS and CDR2 is FQNEAQ. CDR3 in amino acids: CASSPGSTRGLHEQYF. DNA for the CDR3: TGTGCCAGCAGCCCAGGGTCGACAAGGGGGCTCCACGAGCAGTACTTC.

The rearrangement links TRBV4-2 to TRBJ2-1, with 10 bases fitting TRBD2. V was clipped by 0 bases and J by 2 bases; unmatched bases: 13. Germline V gene data show CDR1 as LGHNA and CDR2 as YNFKEQ. This CDR3 comprises 20 residues. CDR3: CASSQEPFSGGFSAYNEQFF. For the CDR3, the DNA is TGTGCCAGCAGCCAAGAACCTTTTAGCGGGGGGTTTTCGGCCTACAATGAGCAGTTCTTC.

This chain joins TRBV14 and TRBJ1-3, with 7 bases matching TRBD1. After removal of 4 bases from V and 2 bases from J, the junction contained 5 bases not matched to a gene. This CDR3 contains 15 residues. Germline CDR1 SGHDN, CDR2 FVKESK. The CDR3 DNA reads TGTGCCAGCAGCCCATGGACAGGCGCTGGAAACACCATATATTTT. It translates to CASSPWTGAGNTIYF.

This clone has just a few counts. This sample includes further DNA sequences coding for the same CDR3. This rearrangement joins TRBV6-6 to TRBJ2-2, with 9 bases matching TRBD1. Trimming at V came to 6 bases and at J to 2 bases, leaving 1 base not matched to a gene. CDR1 MNHNY and CDR2 SVGAGI come from the germline V gene (reference sequence). There are 14 residues in the CDR3. CDR3 sequence (DNA): TGTGCCAGCAGGGGACAGGGTAACACCGGGGAGCTGTTTTTT. Translated: CASRGQGNTGELFF.

The genes are TRBV7-3 and TRBJ2-3, with a tentative D call TRBD2 (6 bases). From germline, CDR1 is SGHTA and CDR2 FQGTGA. The CDR3 consists of 12 residues. V was clipped by 5 bases and J by 6 bases, with 9 bases between them. The CDR3 protein is CASSRGGDTQYF. CDR3 bases: TGTGCCAGCAGCCGTGGGGGGGATACGCAGTATTTT.

This clone came up once. The chain recombines TRBV28 with TRBJ2-5; 12 bases are shared with TRBD2. The junction had 6 bases not matched to a gene; V was cut back by 2 bases and J by 5 bases. Germline assignment: CDR1 MDHEN and CDR2 SYDVKM. CDR3 length: 16 amino acids. CDR3 in DNA: TGTGCCAGCAGTTTACGACTAGCGGGAGCAGGGGAGACCCAGTACTTC. It is translated as CASSLRLAGAGETQYF.

This clone appeared once. This chain joins TRBV10-3 and TRBJ1-1; the match to TRBD1 covers 11 bases. The germline V gene encodes CDR1 ENHRY and CDR2 SYGVKD. This CDR3 contains 14 residues. V dropped 7 bases and J dropped 4; count of bases not matched to a gene: 5. The CDR3 here is CAIIKDRGRTEAFF. The CDR3 coding sequence is TGTGCCATCATAAAGGACAGGGGGCGCACTGAAGCTTTCTTT.

The chain is built from TRBV5-1 and TRBJ2-5; possible D gene TRBD2, 6 bases. Germline V CDR1 and CDR2: SGHRS, YFSETQ. This CDR3 spans 16 amino acids. The V gene lost 0 bases and the J gene lost 5 bases, with 17 bases spanning the gap. CDR3 DNA sequence: TGCGCCAGCAGCTTGGGAGGAGGGTGGAACGCCGAGACCCAGTACTTC. This codes for CASSLGGGWNAETQYF.

This clone was observed a few times. V and J are TRBV10-3 and TRBJ1-5; D is undetermined. V was clipped by 2 bases and J by 2 bases, with 10 bases between them. Germline assignment: CDR1 ENHRY and CDR2 SYGVKD. This CDR3 is 15 amino acids long. CDR3 in amino acids: CAISEGREGNQPQHF. The CDR3 bases are TGTGCCATCAGTGAGGGACGGGAGGGCAATCAGCCCCAGCATTTT.

The V call is TRBV30, the J call TRBJ1-2; 7 positions agree with TRBD1. V was clipped by 3 bases and J by 1 base; unmatched bases: 5. Per the germline V gene, CDR1 is GTSNPN and CDR2 is SVGIG (reference sequence). The CDR3 loop spans 14 amino acids. CDR3 region: CAWSADRINYGYTF. The CDR3 DNA follows: TGTGCCTGGAGCGCGGACAGGATTAACTATGGCTACACCTTC.